A selection of T cell receptor beta chains follows, all from one sample in a study of T cells in Graves' hyperthyroidism and ophthalmopathy. TCRdb reprocessed the multiplex PCR reads with MiXCR, giving one entry per CDR3 protein. Among approximately 320,000 distinct CDR3 sequences listed, over 15% were seen once. The material sequenced was blood. Receptors originate from a man younger than 45 with Graves' hyperthyroidism. The CDR3 runs from the conserved cysteine through the conserved F or W. D genes are given only for firm matches.

d_gene: -; j_gene: TRBJ1-4; v_gene: TRBV30; CDR3aa: CAWSAGGGNEKLFF
d_gene: -; j_gene: TRBJ2-5; v_gene: TRBV7-8; CDR3aa: CASSLDQRLTYF
d_gene: -; j_gene: TRBJ2-1; v_gene: TRBV5-5; CDR3aa: CASSFQGGNEQFF
d_gene: -; j_gene: TRBJ2-1; v_gene: TRBV7-3; CDR3aa: CASSLTFRSYNEQFF
d_gene: -; j_gene: TRBJ1-1; v_gene: TRBV5-6; CDR3aa: CASSLGSGEAFF
d_gene: TRBD1; j_gene: TRBJ2-4; v_gene: TRBV13; CDR3aa: CASSLWGQKVQYF
d_gene: -; j_gene: TRBJ2-7; v_gene: TRBV4-1; CDR3aa: CASSHLNSGDEQYF
d_gene: -; j_gene: TRBJ1-2; v_gene: TRBV7-9; CDR3aa: CASSLGTYYGYTF
d_gene: -; j_gene: TRBJ2-5; v_gene: TRBV25-1; CDR3aa: CASSEYGLGHREETQYF
d_gene: TRBD1; j_gene: TRBJ2-1; v_gene: TRBV6-2/TRBV6-3; CDR3aa: CASSGQGFYNEQFF
d_gene: TRBD2; j_gene: TRBJ2-3; v_gene: TRBV29-1; CDR3aa: CSPWTSGSGADTQYF
d_gene: TRBD2; j_gene: TRBJ2-7; v_gene: TRBV3-1; CDR3aa: CASSPTGLAASYEQYF
d_gene: -; j_gene: TRBJ2-3; v_gene: TRBV30; CDR3aa: CAWSVPQGFTDTQYF
d_gene: TRBD2; j_gene: TRBJ2-2; v_gene: TRBV12-3/TRBV12-4; CDR3aa: CASSLQLAGAGELFF
d_gene: -; j_gene: TRBJ2-3; v_gene: TRBV6-1; CDR3aa: CASSPPGRSSTDTQYF
d_gene: TRBD1; j_gene: TRBJ2-7; v_gene: TRBV6-1; CDR3aa: CASSLGQSEQYF
d_gene: -; j_gene: TRBJ2-7; v_gene: TRBV2; CDR3aa: CASSEGWGEDEQYF
d_gene: TRBD2; j_gene: TRBJ2-2; v_gene: TRBV6-1; CDR3aa: CASSPGLAGITGELFF
d_gene: TRBD2; j_gene: TRBJ2-5; v_gene: TRBV11-2; CDR3aa: CASSLALAGKETQYF
d_gene: -; j_gene: TRBJ2-7; v_gene: TRBV25-1; CDR3aa: CASTGRSYEQYF
d_gene: -; j_gene: TRBJ2-3; v_gene: TRBV5-1; CDR3aa: CASRMSDSTDTQYF
d_gene: TRBD2; j_gene: TRBJ2-1; v_gene: TRBV3-1; CDR3aa: CASSQGLGSGGNEQFF
d_gene: -; j_gene: TRBJ1-2; v_gene: TRBV5-4; CDR3aa: CASSHFLGGLGYTF
d_gene: -; j_gene: TRBJ2-7; v_gene: TRBV28; CDR3aa: CASSLAGTTREQYF
d_gene: -; j_gene: TRBJ2-5; v_gene: TRBV2; CDR3aa: CATGVEYQETQYF
d_gene: TRBD2; j_gene: TRBJ2-3; v_gene: TRBV10-3; CDR3aa: CAIKGGTSSPSTDTQYF
d_gene: -; j_gene: TRBJ2-3; v_gene: TRBV30; CDR3aa: CAWSVAASTDTQYF
d_gene: -; j_gene: TRBJ1-1; v_gene: TRBV6-1; CDR3aa: CASTFLTSTEAFF
d_gene: -; j_gene: TRBJ2-1; v_gene: TRBV10-3; CDR3aa: CAIRDSENNEQFF
d_gene: -; j_gene: TRBJ2-7; v_gene: TRBV5-1; CDR3aa: CASSFGQIDEQYF
d_gene: TRBD2; j_gene: TRBJ2-7; v_gene: TRBV4-2; CDR3aa: CASSRRVGTNVNEQYF
d_gene: -; j_gene: TRBJ1-4; v_gene: TRBV20-1; CDR3aa: CSARDLDDMAREKLFF
d_gene: -; j_gene: TRBJ2-7; v_gene: TRBV20-1; CDR3aa: CSARDAGENYEQYF
d_gene: -; j_gene: TRBJ1-2; v_gene: TRBV20-1; CDR3aa: CSARETESYGYTF
d_gene: TRBD1; j_gene: TRBJ2-5; v_gene: TRBV19; CDR3aa: CASSIGDRGTQYF
d_gene: TRBD2; j_gene: TRBJ2-5; v_gene: TRBV12-3/TRBV12-4; CDR3aa: CASTALPGLAGGLGETQYF
d_gene: -; j_gene: TRBJ2-1; v_gene: TRBV6-1; CDR3aa: CASHRRDIEGNEQFF
d_gene: -; j_gene: TRBJ2-3; v_gene: TRBV5-1; CDR3aa: CASSLGGTTHTQYF
d_gene: -; j_gene: TRBJ1-2; v_gene: TRBV11-2; CDR3aa: CASSLDLNVRQYGYTF
d_gene: -; j_gene: TRBJ1-5; v_gene: TRBV5-8; CDR3aa: CASSLSPNGQPQHF
d_gene: -; j_gene: TRBJ2-2; v_gene: TRBV20-1; CDR3aa: CSARDSGSGELFF
d_gene: -; j_gene: TRBJ2-1; v_gene: TRBV27; CDR3aa: CASSPRRRLQYNEQFF
d_gene: -; j_gene: TRBJ2-5; v_gene: TRBV7-3; CDR3aa: CASSLNAPGLGETQYF
d_gene: TRBD1; j_gene: TRBJ1-1; v_gene: TRBV5-1; CDR3aa: CASSINRDRGVENTEAFF
d_gene: -; j_gene: TRBJ2-3; v_gene: TRBV10-3; CDR3aa: CATALAEITDTQYF
d_gene: -; j_gene: TRBJ2-1; v_gene: TRBV5-1; CDR3aa: CASTLVAGVPNEQFF
d_gene: TRBD2; j_gene: TRBJ2-3; v_gene: TRBV28; CDR3aa: CASRGAGSRLRDTQYF
d_gene: -; j_gene: TRBJ2-3; v_gene: TRBV2; CDR3aa: CASRRETDTQYF
d_gene: -; j_gene: TRBJ1-5; v_gene: TRBV20-1; CDR3aa: CSASQGPRAVVNQPQHF
d_gene: TRBD1; j_gene: TRBJ1-2; v_gene: TRBV29-1; CDR3aa: CSVTPGTGSYGYTF
d_gene: -; j_gene: TRBJ1-5; v_gene: TRBV18; CDR3aa: CASSQGYGSNQPQHF
d_gene: TRBD1; j_gene: TRBJ1-1; v_gene: TRBV30; CDR3aa: CAINRGGNTEAFF
d_gene: -; j_gene: TRBJ2-3; v_gene: TRBV5-1; CDR3aa: CASSLVSRERNTQYF
d_gene: -; j_gene: TRBJ2-7; v_gene: TRBV24-1; CDR3aa: CATSEDDSYEQYF
d_gene: -; j_gene: TRBJ2-1; v_gene: TRBV9; CDR3aa: CASSVRSGDYNEQFF